This record concerns one T cell receptor delta chain sequence. This specimen includes other DNA sequences encoding the same CDR3. The V gene's germline CDR1 is TSWWSYY and CDR2 QGS. With 5 bases clipped from V and 0 bases from J, the junction kept 26 bases outside the gene matches. The CDR3 sequence is 22 residues long. These data are taken from a study of gamma-delta T cells after stem cell transplantation. TCRdb reanalysed the RT-PCR reads with CATT. The sample consists of over 2,500 delta-chain clones, around 25% of them appearing once. The receptor was isolated from a human donor. It is not recorded whose cells these are; they may come from a transplant donor. Sequencing used gamma-delta T cells. The chain joins TRDV1 to TRDJ1; the match to TRDD3 covers 8 bases. The CDR3 nucleotides are TGTGCTCTTGGGTGGTACGGTACTGGGGGGTACGCGGGGATCCTTTACACCGATAAACTCATCTTT. Translating gives CALGWYGTGGYAGILYTDKLIF.